This TCR beta chain emerged from a study of T cells in women clearing cervical HPV infection. TCRdb's copy holds only in-frame clones and misses some; the assay was immunoSEQ multiplex PCR. The sample has some 31,000 clones. As for this clone: Read sequence stops 3 residues before the CDR3 end, and the germline J gene provides the missing end.

The V and J ends lost 0 bases and 1 base, in that order; junction bases with no gene match: 1. CDR1 SGHNT and CDR2 YYREEE come from the germline V gene (reference sequence). The CDR3 runs 14 residues. The genes are TRBV5-4 and TRBJ2-7; 7 bases align to TRBD2. The sample comprised blood buffy coat. The clonotype originates from a woman aged 18 to 75 with a cervical HPV16 infection that either progressed to CIN3+ or cleared (not recorded which). CDR3 residues: CASSLGGGSYEQYF. Incomplete CDR3 DNA: TGTGCCAGCAGCTTGGGGGGGGGTTCCTACGAG.